Listed below are T cell receptor beta chains from one sample, sequenced in a study of shared clonotypes between healthy human individuals. Profiling relied on immunoSEQ multiplex PCR, and the TCRdb table lists in-frame clones only, not all of them. The repertoire holds about 1.5 million clones, roughly 96% seen once, with approximately 1.2% in the top ten. Sequenced: naive CD4+ T cells sorted from blood. These TCRs come from a man aged 25 to 45 in good health. Each CDR3 is given with its conserved first and last residue. A D gene is named only where the DNA matches it firmly. Part of the rows lack a size; the others show once, few, many or a class for expanded clones.

V gene: TRBV11-2
clone size: once
D gene: NA
J gene: TRBJ2-1
CDR3 DNA: TGTGCCAGCAGCCCCGATTTTTCCCCCTACAATGAGCAGTTCTTC
CDR3 protein: CASSPDFSPYNEQFF

V gene: TRBV10-2
clone size: NA
D gene: TRBD2
J gene: TRBJ2-3
CDR3 DNA: TGCGCCAGCAGAGACAGGGGGAGAGGACTAGCGGGAGTTAATGTAGATACGCAGTATTTT
CDR3 protein: CASRDRGRGLAGVNVDTQYF

V gene: TRBV18
clone size: NA
D gene: NA
J gene: TRBJ2-3
CDR3 DNA: TGTGCCAGCTCACCACCGCCGATGGACTTCACAGATACGCAGTATTTT
CDR3 protein: CASSPPPMDFTDTQYF

V gene: TRBV5-1
clone size: many
D gene: TRBD2
J gene: TRBJ2-1
CDR3 DNA: TGCGCCAGCAGTCGGACTAGCGGGAGCTCCTACAATGAGCAGTTCTTC
CDR3 protein: CASSRTSGSSYNEQFF

V gene: TRBV2
clone size: NA
D gene: TRBD1
J gene: TRBJ2-1
CDR3 DNA: TGTGCCAGCAGTGGGCCGGGACAGGGCACTGAGCAGTTCTTC
CDR3 protein: CASSGPGQGTEQFF

V gene: TRBV7-9
clone size: NA
D gene: NA
J gene: TRBJ1-1
CDR3 DNA: TGTGCCAGCAGCTTCATCCCTGAAGCTTTCTTT
CDR3 protein: CASSFIPEAFF

V gene: TRBV28
clone size: NA
D gene: NA
J gene: TRBJ1-5
CDR3 DNA: TGTGCCAGCAGTAGCGTTCAGCCCCAGCATTTT
CDR3 protein: CASSSVQPQHF

V gene: TRBV6-1
clone size: NA
D gene: NA
J gene: TRBJ2-5
CDR3 DNA: TGTGCCAGCAGTGAAGCGCCGGTGGAGACCCAGTACTTC
CDR3 protein: CASSEAPVETQYF

V gene: TRBV18
clone size: NA
D gene: NA
J gene: TRBJ1-5
CDR3 DNA: TGTGCCAGCTCAGGCATCGGGCCTAATCAGCCCCAGCATTTT
CDR3 protein: CASSGIGPNQPQHF

V gene: TRBV2
clone size: once
D gene: NA
J gene: TRBJ1-2
CDR3 DNA: TGTGCCAGCAGTGAAGCGAGGGCAGGGGAAAGTGGCTACACCTTC
CDR3 protein: CASSEARAGESGYTF

V gene: TRBV7-6
clone size: NA
D gene: TRBD2
J gene: TRBJ2-1
CDR3 DNA: TGTGCCAGCAGCTTCGGTGTTCGACTAGCGGGAAGCAATGAGCAGTTCTTC
CDR3 protein: CASSFGVRLAGSNEQFF

V gene: TRBV28
clone size: NA
D gene: NA
J gene: TRBJ2-7
CDR3 DNA: TGTGCCAGCAGTTTACCCGTCGGGGCGGGATTTCGGCAGTACTTC
CDR3 protein: CASSLPVGAGFRQYF

V gene: TRBV18
clone size: NA
D gene: NA
J gene: TRBJ1-2
CDR3 DNA: TGTGCCAGCTCACCATTAGAGGGCTATGGCTACACCTTC
CDR3 protein: CASSPLEGYGYTF

V gene: TRBV10-1
clone size: NA
D gene: NA
J gene: TRBJ2-2
CDR3 DNA: TGCGCCAGCAGTGCGCTGACGATCGGGGAGCTGTTTTTT
CDR3 protein: CASSALTIGELFF

V gene: TRBV4-1
clone size: NA
D gene: NA
J gene: TRBJ2-5
CDR3 DNA: TGCGCCAGCAGCGGGATTTGGAAAGAGACCCAGTACTTC
CDR3 protein: CASSGIWKETQYF

V gene: TRBV4-3
clone size: NA
D gene: NA
J gene: TRBJ1-2
CDR3 DNA: TGCGCCAGCAGCCAAGCATCGGGGAGCCTCCTCTATGGCTACACCTTC
CDR3 protein: CASSQASGSLLYGYTF